A selection of T cell receptor beta chains follows, all from one sample in a study of T cells in Graves' hyperthyroidism and ophthalmopathy. TCRdb used MiXCR to reprocess the multiplex PCR reads, holding one entry per CDR3 protein. The table records 400,000 or so distinct CDR3 sequences, approximately 14% of them present only once. Source material: blood. These receptors all stem from a woman in her 30s with Graves' ophthalmopathy. CDR3s include the opening cysteine and the closing phenylalanine or tryptophan. The order of the fields is clone size, V gene, D gene, J gene, CDR3 protein, CDR3 DNA. The D gene is left open where the match is weak. A row's size may be missing; if present it is once, few, many or a size class.

many	TRBV6-2/TRBV6-3	NA	TRBJ2-1	CASSSTSTAYNEQFF	TGTGCCAGCAGTTCCACCTCGACTGCTTACAATGAGCAGTTCTTC
few	TRBV2	NA	TRBJ2-5	CASSRSRLPQETQYF	TGTGCCAGCAGCAGGAGCAGACTGCCTCAAGAGACCCAGTACTTC
many	TRBV20-1	NA	TRBJ1-2	CSARDRGTANYGYTF	TGCAGTGCTAGAGATCGGGGTACAGCTAACTATGGCTACACCTTC
many	TRBV28	NA	TRBJ2-5	CASSFGETQYF	TGTGCCAGCAGCTTCGGGGAGACCCAGTACTTC
many	TRBV6-1	NA	TRBJ1-2	CASSEIPRDLFGYTF	TGTGCCAGCAGTGAGATACCACGGGACCTATTCGGCTACACCTTC
many	TRBV20-1	NA	TRBJ2-1	CSATSDSYNEQFF	TGCAGTGCTACTAGCGACTCCTACAATGAGCAGTTCTTC
many	TRBV27	NA	TRBJ1-3	CASSLYGHLSAGNTIYF	TGTGCCAGCAGTTTATATGGGCACCTTAGTGCTGGAAACACCATATATTTT
many	TRBV2	NA	TRBJ2-2	CASSDGYTGELFF	TGTGCCAGCAGTGACGGGTACACCGGGGAGCTGTTTTTT
NA	TRBV5-6	NA	TRBJ2-7	CASSLLGTGYEQYF	TGTGCCAGCAGCCTCCTCGGGACGGGATACGAGCAGTACTTC
many	TRBV5-6	NA	TRBJ2-3	CASSQPASRNTQYF	TGTGCCAGCAGCCAACCAGCTTCCCGGAATACGCAGTATTTT
many	TRBV7-9	TRBD2	TRBJ2-7	CASSRPTLAGASYEQYF	TGTGCCAGCAGCCGACCCACTTTAGCGGGCGCCTCCTACGAGCAGTACTTC
many	TRBV7-9	NA	TRBJ1-5	CASSGATGGMDQPQHF	TGTGCCAGCAGCGGTGCGACAGGTGGGATGGATCAGCCCCAGCATTTT
NA	TRBV3-1	TRBD1	TRBJ2-1	CASSLGQGAGNEQFF	TGTGCCAGCAGCCTGGGACAGGGGGCTGGCAATGAGCAGTTCTTC
many	TRBV28	TRBD1	TRBJ2-7	CASRQGIYEQYF	TGTGCCAGCCGACAGGGGATCTACGAGCAGTACTTC
many	TRBV3-1	TRBD2	TRBJ2-3	CASSQLLAGDTQYF	TGTGCCAGCAGCCAACTACTAGCGGGAGATACGCAGTATTTT
many	TRBV3-1	NA	TRBJ2-7	CASSQNSRIWEQYF	TGTGCCAGCAGCCAGAATAGTAGGATTTGGGAGCAGTACTTC
NA	TRBV20-1	NA	TRBJ1-3	CSARGGGSGNTIYF	TGCAGTGCTAGAGGAGGGGGCTCTGGAAACACCATATATTTT
NA	TRBV11-2	TRBD1	TRBJ2-5	CASSRRYGTGQEETQYF	TGTGCCAGCAGCCGCAGATACGGGACAGGGCAGGAAGAGACCCAGTACTTC
many	TRBV12-3/TRBV12-4	NA	TRBJ2-7	CASSWTDIYEQYF	TGTGCCAGCAGTTGGACAGACATATACGAGCAGTACTTC
many	TRBV28	NA	TRBJ2-1	CASSPSHLYNEQFF	TGTGCCAGCAGCCCCTCTCACTTATACAATGAGCAGTTCTTC
many	TRBV5-5	NA	TRBJ2-7	CASSWRGGTSYEQYF	TGTGCCAGCAGCTGGAGAGGGGGGACCTCCTACGAGCAGTACTTC
few	TRBV7-3	NA	TRBJ2-1	CASSLSGSMDEQFF	TGTGCCAGCAGCTTGTCGGGGAGTATGGATGAGCAGTTCTTC
many	TRBV7-8	NA	TRBJ2-1	CASSARGGVPYNEQFF	TGTGCCAGCAGTGCCAGGGGCGGGGTCCCCTACAATGAGCAGTTCTTC
many	TRBV2	NA	TRBJ2-5	CASSVRGARWQKAQETQYF	TGTGCCAGCAGTGTAAGAGGGGCGCGATGGCAAAAAGCTCAAGAGACCCAGTACTTC
many	TRBV7-9	TRBD1	TRBJ2-5	CASSPGGTQETQYF	TGTGCCAGCAGCCCAGGGGGCACCCAAGAGACCCAGTACTTC
many	TRBV7-9	NA	TRBJ1-5	CASSLAGRRDQPQHF	TGTGCCAGCAGCTTAGCGGGGAGGAGGGACCAGCCCCAGCATTTT
many	TRBV12-3/TRBV12-4	NA	TRBJ2-1	CATGGGLHWNEQFF	TGTGCCACGGGTGGGGGACTCCACTGGAATGAGCAGTTCTTC
many	TRBV7-2	NA	TRBJ2-3	CASSQEGFSTDTQYF	TGTGCCAGCAGCCAAGAAGGATTCTCCACAGATACGCAGTATTTT
NA	TRBV10-3	NA	TRBJ2-1	CAISEPAETYNEQFF	TGTGCCATCAGTGAACCGGCCGAGACCTACAATGAGCAGTTCTTC
NA	TRBV7-9	TRBD2	TRBJ2-7	CASSRYPLLAENSYEQYF	TGTGCCAGCAGCCGATACCCCTTGCTAGCGGAAAACTCCTACGAGCAGTACTTC
NA	TRBV7-9	NA	TRBJ1-1	CASSSQGGSTEAFF	TGTGCCAGCAGCTCACAGGGTGGTAGCACTGAAGCTTTCTTT
few	TRBV3-1	NA	TRBJ2-1	CTSSQVREAFSYNEQFF	TGTACCAGCAGCCAAGTCAGGGAAGCGTTCTCCTACAATGAGCAGTTCTTC
many	TRBV10-3	TRBD1	TRBJ2-3	CAISDPGQGNTDTQYF	TGTGCCATCAGTGACCCGGGACAGGGGAACACAGATACGCAGTATTTT
NA	TRBV13	NA	TRBJ2-7	CASSLALARSYEQYF	TGTGCCAGCAGCTTAGCTCTAGCGAGATCCTACGAGCAGTACTTC
many	TRBV28	NA	TRBJ2-2	CASRFSTGDSTGELFF	TGTGCCAGCAGGTTTAGTACAGGCGATAGCACCGGGGAGCTGTTTTTT
NA	TRBV7-2	NA	TRBJ2-2	CASSLEGGPAGELFF	TGTGCCAGCAGCTTAGAGGGGGGGCCTGCCGGGGAGCTGTTTTTT
many	TRBV10-3	NA	TRBJ2-2	CATQRGRDTGELFF	TGTGCCACCCAGAGGGGCCGGGACACCGGGGAGCTGTTTTTT
many	TRBV7-9	TRBD1	TRBJ1-5	CASSPGQGTQPQHF	TGTGCCAGCAGCCCGGGACAGGGCACTCAGCCCCAGCATTTT
many	TRBV3-1	NA	TRBJ2-1	CASSAERYNEQFF	TGTGCCAGCAGCGCGGAGAGATACAATGAGCAGTTCTTC
few	TRBV2	NA	TRBJ1-4	CASRQGGSRREKLFF	TGTGCCAGCAGACAGGGAGGAAGTCGTCGTGAAAAACTGTTTTTT
many	TRBV28	NA	TRBJ1-6	CASSLAGGAWNSPLHF	TGTGCCAGCAGTTTAGCTGGGGGGGCTTGGAATTCACCCCTCCACTTT
few	TRBV2	NA	TRBJ1-4	CASSEAWAEKLFF	TGTGCCAGCAGTGAAGCCTGGGCGGAAAAACTGTTTTTT
few	TRBV4-2	TRBD1	TRBJ1-2	CASSPWTGDGYTF	TGTGCCAGCAGCCCATGGACAGGGGACGGCTACACCTTC
many	TRBV20-1	NA	TRBJ1-1	CSARDYPDKGWNTEAFF	TGCAGTGCTAGAGATTACCCTGACAAGGGTTGGAACACTGAAGCTTTCTTT
many	TRBV7-2	TRBD2	TRBJ2-3	CASSLGGRVTDTQYF	TGTGCCAGCAGCTTAGGAGGGAGGGTCACAGATACGCAGTATTTT
many	TRBV2	TRBD2	TRBJ2-5	CASKRNSGIQETQYF	TGTGCCAGCAAGCGGAATAGCGGGATCCAAGAGACCCAGTACTTC
once	TRBV13	TRBD2	TRBJ2-2	CDSSHSPGLAGENTGELFF	TGTGACAGCAGCCATTCTCCGGGACTAGCGGGCGAGAACACCGGGGAGCTGTTTTTT
many	TRBV4-1	NA	TRBJ1-1	CASSQTMRGTEAFF	TGCGCCAGCAGCCAGACTATGAGGGGCACTGAAGCTTTCTTT
NA	TRBV27	TRBD1	TRBJ2-6	CASSFTGVPGANVLTF	TGTGCCAGCAGTTTTACAGGGGTCCCCGGGGCCAACGTCCTGACTTTC